What follows describes a single T cell receptor beta chain. Its specificity is unknown. Profiled with immunoSEQ multiplex PCR; TCRdb holds only in-frame clones, not every one. The sample consists of 150,000 or so clones, 90% of them appearing once. These data originate in a study of cytomegalovirus exposure and HLA in healthy donors. Overall study context: Later analysis reported that the approximately 120 validation repertoires shared the platform of the approximately 670 first-cohort repertoires. Study results and limitations: Cytomegalovirus association was assigned to about 150 TCR beta chains. The classifier reportedly diagnosed cytomegalovirus status with high specificity and sensitivity.

V lost 2 bases to trimming and J lost 5 bases, with 12 bases between them. The germline gives CDR1 KGHSH, CDR2 LQKENI. There are 14 residues in the CDR3. The chain has TRBV18 and TRBJ2-5; D is unresolved. The sample taken for sequencing was PBMCs. The TCR comes from a woman in her 30s in good health and CMV-seropositive. The CDR3 reads CASSPVELRETQYF. Here the CDR3 DNA reads TGTGCCAGCTCACCAGTTGAGTTACGGGAGACCCAGTACTTC.